The 25 T cell receptor beta chains presented below share a single source sample, sequenced in a study of blood T cell repertoires in COVID-19. Produced via immunoSEQ multiplex PCR; TCRdb's table is partial and in-frame only. The data hold some 250,000 clones, with less than 90% observed a single time. The sample comprised peripheral blood. The receptor set was obtained from a woman aged 30 to 39 with COVID-19, enrolled during active disease.

The chain couples TRBV28 to TRBJ1-5, with 10 positions matching TRBD1. Trimming removed 5 bases from V and 5 bases from J; junction bases left unmatched: 9. This CDR3 has 16 residues. Germline lookup yields CDR1 MDHEN and CDR2 SYDVKM. The CDR3 region is CASSRQGARRDQPQHF. In DNA form, the CDR3 reads TGTGCCAGCAGTCGACAGGGGGCAAGAAGGGATCAGCCCCAGCATTTT.

V gene TRBV3-1 (or the pseudogene TRBV3-2) combines with J gene TRBJ2-3, with 7 bases matching TRBD2. The V and J ends lost 0 bases and 4 bases, in that order; junction bases with no gene match: 10. Looked up from germline, CDR1 is LGHDT and CDR2 is YNNKEL (reference sequence). There are 17 residues in the CDR3. The CDR3 bases are TGTGCCAGCAGCCAAGATCTAGCGGTCCTTGTTCCAGATACGCAGTATTTT. It specifies CASSQDLAVLVPDTQYF.

This clone was seen more than once but under ten times. The chain couples TRBV11-2 to TRBJ1-1, with 8 bases matching TRBD1. The V gene end was trimmed by 4 bases and the J gene end by 4 bases; junction bases not matched to a gene: 5. CDR1 and CDR2 (germline): SGHAT, FQNNGV. The length of the CDR3 is 14 residues. CDR3 sequence: CASSSGGAVTEAFF. The CDR3 DNA follows: TGTGCCAGCAGCTCAGGGGGCGCGGTCACTGAAGCTTTCTTT. The variable domain in full, completed from reference TRBV11-2 and TRBJ1-1, reads EAGVAQSPRYKIIEKRQSVAFWCNPISGHATLYWYQQILGQGPKLLIQFQNNGVVDDSQLPKDRFSAERLKGVDSTLKIQPAKLEDSAVYLCASSSGGAVTEAFFGQGTRLTVV.

The chain recombines TRBV19 with TRBJ1-5; 8 bases match TRBD1. Per germline, CDR1 LNHDA and CDR2 SQIVND (reference sequence). Trimming took 8 bases from V and 4 from J; bases not matched to a gene: 10. The CDR3 extends over 15 amino acids. The CDR3 DNA sequence: TGTGCCAGTTCCATCTGGGGACAGGCGAATCAGCCCCAGCATTTT. Its translation is CASSIWGQANQPQHF.

CDR3 sequence: CSVEGRGRTEAFF. The CDR3 coding sequence is TGCAGCGTTGAGGGCAGGGGGAGAACTGAAGCTTTCTTT. The chain is built from TRBV29-1 and TRBJ1-1, with 7 nucleotides matching TRBD1. With 3 bases clipped from V and 5 bases from J, the junction kept 6 bases outside the gene matches. In germline, CDR1 is SQVTM, CDR2 ANQGSEA. The CDR3 consists of 13 residues.

This chain links TRBV11-3 with TRBJ2-5; 9 bases are shared with TRBD2. CDR1 and CDR2 (germline): SGHNT, YENEEA. CDR3 length: 15 amino acids. Trimming cost V 2 bases and J 2 bases; bases outside gene matches: 3. The CDR3 sequence: CASSLRSGGQETQYF. CDR3 DNA sequence: TGTGCCAGCAGCTTAAGAAGCGGGGGGCAAGAGACCCAGTACTTC. The full variable domain, its missing parts supplied by reference TRBV11-3 and TRBJ2-5, is EAGVVQSPRYKIIEKKQPVAFWCNPISGHNTLYWYLQNLGQGPELLIRYENEEAVDDSQLPKDRFSAERLKGVDSTLKIQPAELGDSAVYLCASSLRSGGQETQYFGPGTRLLVL.

This clone was recorded only once. This CDR3 is CASSYGGVAYNEQFF. The CDR3 region has the DNA TGTGCCAGCAGTTACGGAGGGGTGGCTTACAATGAGCAGTTCTTC. The J gene is TRBJ2-1, the V gene TRBV6-5; D possibly corresponds to TRBD2 (6 bases). The CDR3 contains 15 residues. The germline V gene has CDR1 MNHEY and CDR2 SVGAGI. Trimming removed 2 bases from V and 4 bases from J, with 12 bases in between.

This rearrangement joins TRBV6-5 to TRBJ1-2; D remains unclear. Germline V gene sequence: CDR1 MNHEY, CDR2 SVGAGI. The V end lost 0 bases, the J end lost 6 bases, and 14 bases lay between the germline ends. This CDR3 comprises 15 residues. The CDR3 here is CASSYSRGSTNGYTF. CDR3 DNA sequence: TGTGCCAGCAGTTACTCGAGAGGGTCAACTAATGGCTACACCTTC.

The chain is built from TRBV24-1 and TRBJ2-2; no definite D call. This CDR3 has 12 residues. Trimming removed 10 bases from V and 0 bases from J, with 5 bases in between. Per the germline V gene, CDR1 is KGHDR and CDR2 is SFDVKD. The DNA of the CDR3 is TGTGCCACTCAGACGAACACCGGGGAGCTGTTTTTT. This codes for CATQTNTGELFF.

The chain carries TRBV5-6 and TRBJ2-2; no firm D call. Trimming removed 4 bases at V and 4 bases at J, with 17 bases between. The CDR3 is 16 amino acids. Germline lookup yields CDR1 SGHDT and CDR2 YYEEEE. CDR3 bases: TGTGCCAGCAGCCTGGGCCTCCGAAGGAGCACCGGGGAGCTGTTTTTT. It is translated as CASSLGLRRSTGELFF. Using reference TRBV5-6 and TRBJ2-2 for the parts outside the CDR3, the full variable domain is DAGVTQSPTHLIKTRGQQVTLRCSPKSGHDTVSWYQQALGQGPQFIFQYYEEEERQRGNFPDRFSGHQFPNYSSELNVNALLLGDSALYLCASSLGLRRSTGELFFGEGSRLTVL.

This clone appeared once. The rearrangement joins TRBV27 to TRBJ2-3, with 9 bases lining up with TRBD1. J lost 2 bases, V lost 9 bases, and 6 bases had no gene match. The CDR3 is 14 amino acids. Germline CDR1 is MNHEY and CDR2 is SMNVEV (reference sequence). CDR3: CASPNRGLTDTQYF. Written as DNA, the CDR3 is TGTGCCAGTCCGAACAGGGGGCTCACAGATACGCAGTATTTT.

In nucleotides, the CDR3 is TGTGCCAGCTCAATACCGGGACAGGGTCACACAGATACGCAGTATTTT. Translating it yields CASSIPGQGHTDTQYF. This chain links TRBV18 with TRBJ2-3, with 9 nucleotides matching TRBD1. CDR3 size: 16 residues. The germline gives CDR1 KGHSH, CDR2 LQKENI. V lost 5 bases and J lost 2; bases outside the gene matches: 8. The full variable domain, rest sourced from reference TRBV18 and TRBJ2-3, is NAGVMQNPRHLVRRRGQEARLRCSPMKGHSHVYWYRQLPEEGLKFMVYLQKENIIDESGMPKERFSAEFPKEGPSILRIQQVVRGDSAAYFCASSIPGQGHTDTQYFGPGTRLTVL.

This clone was seen a single time. The V gene is TRBV14, the J gene TRBJ1-4; D may be TRBD1 (6 bases). Between the trimmed V and J ends, which lost 1 base and 0 bases, there was a span of 9 bases. The germline V gene encodes CDR1 SGHDN and CDR2 FVKESK. The CDR3 extends over 16 amino acids. For the CDR3, the DNA is TGTGCCAGCAGCCAAGGGACAGCTCCAACTAATGAAAAACTGTTTTTT. Translation: CASSQGTAPTNEKLFF.

The V call is TRBV13, the J call TRBJ2-7; 7 bases match TRBD1. Germline V lookup: CDR1 PRHDT, CDR2 FYEKMQ (reference sequence). The junction had 13 bases not matched to a gene; V was cut back by 5 bases and J by 3 bases. The CDR3 loop spans 16 amino acids. In DNA, the CDR3 is TGTGCCAGCAGCCTACTAGACGAGGGGGCCCTCTACGAGCAGTACTTC. This translates into CASSLLDEGALYEQYF.

The chain employs TRBV19 and TRBJ1-4; D is perhaps TRBD1 (6 bases). The CDR3 is 16 residues long. V was clipped by 5 bases and J by 7 bases, with 20 bases between them. The germline CDR1 and CDR2 sequences are LNHDA and SQIVND (reference sequence). The CDR3 DNA sequence: TGTGCCAGTAGTCCTTACTTGACAGGCGCCTTTGAAAAACTGTTTTTT. It is translated as CASSPYLTGAFEKLFF.

The chain combines TRBV3-1 (or the pseudogene TRBV3-2) with TRBJ2-2, with TRBD2 matching 8 bases. V shed 2 bases and J 8 bases; nucleotides not matched to a gene: 7. The V gene's germline CDR1 is LGHDT and CDR2 YNNKEL (reference sequence). The CDR3 length is 15 residues. The CDR3 bases are TGTGCCAGCAGCCAAACGGGACTAGGGAGGGGGGAGCTGTTTTTT. Its protein product is CASSQTGLGRGELFF.

This clone was recorded once. The V and J genes are TRBV5-1 and TRBJ2-7; 8 positions match TRBD2. Looked up from germline, CDR1 is SGHRS and CDR2 is YFSETQ. Trimming removed 2 bases from V and 4 bases from J; junction bases left unmatched: 14. The CDR3 loop spans 17 amino acids. Written as DNA, the CDR3 is TGCGCCAGCAGCTTACTCTTCCTCGGGGGGGCGCCTTACGAGCAGTACTTC. This translates into CASSLLFLGGAPYEQYF.

The chain has TRBV4-1 and TRBJ2-7; TRBD1 aligns across 7 bases. V lost 3 bases and J lost 0; bases outside the gene matches: 5. The length of the CDR3 is 15 residues. Germline-derived CDR1 and CDR2 are MGHRA and YSYEKL. The chain's CDR3 is CASSQEGTASYEQYF. CDR3 sequence (DNA): TGCGCCAGCAGCCAGGAAGGGACAGCCTCCTACGAGCAGTACTTC.

CDR3 nucleotide sequence: TGTGCCAGCTCACCCGGGACAGCTCGCGACAATGAGCAGTTCTTC. Translated: CASSPGTARDNEQFF. The J gene is TRBJ2-1, the V gene TRBV18; 7 bases are a match to TRBD1. Trimming at V came to 3 bases and at J to 5 bases, leaving 7 bases not matched to a gene. Germline loops: CDR1 KGHSH, CDR2 LQKENI. The CDR3 contains 15 residues.

This clone occurred once. The rearrangement links TRBV19 to TRBJ2-4; D perhaps matches TRBD2 (7 bases). V was clipped by 7 bases and J by 1 base, with 20 bases between them. The CDR3 consists of 17 residues. CDR1 and CDR2 (germline): LNHDA, SQIVND (reference sequence). The CDR3 bases are TGTGCCAGTATAGGGGGGGACATCCTAGGGGCCAAAAACATTCAGTACTTC. Its translation is CASIGGDILGAKNIQYF.

As for this clone: A single base separates this from a much larger clone, so it may be a read error. At the DNA level, this CDR3 is encoded by other sequences in the same sample as well. The rearrangement uses TRBV7-9 and TRBJ2-3, with D uncertain. Trimming stripped 4 bases from V and 1 base from J, with 6 bases between. The CDR3 is 13 amino acids. Germline CDR1 SEHNR, CDR2 FQNEAQ (reference sequence). CDR3 bases: TGTGCCAGCAGCTCCACGGGCACAGATACGCAGTATTTT. Protein: CASSSTGTDTQYF.

The chain employs TRBV15 and TRBJ1-1; possible D gene TRBD1, 5 bases. Germline V CDR1 and CDR2: LNHNV, YYDKDF (reference sequence). Trimming left V 0 bases short and J 1 base short, with 18 bases between. This CDR3 contains 18 residues. This chain's CDR3 is CATSRDPGRGKRNTEAFF. CDR3 in DNA: TGTGCCACCAGCAGAGATCCGGGGCGGGGGAAAAGGAACACTGAAGCTTTCTTT.

This chain joins TRBV5-1 and TRBJ2-3, with D perhaps TRBD1 (6 bases). The V end was cut by 4 bases, the J end by 4 bases, with 10 bases between. The CDR3 contains 13 residues. CDR1 is SGHRS and CDR2 is YFSETQ in the germline V gene. CDR3 sequence reads: CASSHGQPDTQYF. The CDR3 nucleotides read TGCGCCAGCAGCCATGGACAGCCAGATACGCAGTATTTT.

The rearrangement links TRBV5-1 to TRBJ2-5; 12 bases are a match to TRBD2. Germline V lookup: CDR1 SGHRS, CDR2 YFSETQ. Trimming cost V 1 base and J 5 bases; bases outside gene matches: 9. The CDR3 has 17 residues. The CDR3 reads CASSLRVGLAGKETQYF. The DNA of the CDR3 is TGCGCCAGCAGCTTGAGAGTCGGACTAGCGGGGAAGGAGACCCAGTACTTC.

J is TRBJ2-5 and V is TRBV12-3 or TRBV12-4; TRBD2 aligns across 7 bases. The J segment lost 3 bases and the V segment lost 6 bases, leaving 4 bases of the junction unmatched. The CDR3 loop spans 13 amino acids. The CDR3 sequence is CASRLLAEETQYF. CDR3 nucleotides: TGTGCCAGCAGGCTCCTAGCGGAAGAGACCCAGTACTTC.